The entry below describes one TCR beta chain. This entry comes from a study of blood T cell repertoires in COVID-19. On the study more broadly: Italy, Spain and the United States were the sources of the convalescent and acute COVID-19 samples. From T cells, B-cell-depleted T cells, or PBMCs came the material, which was cDNA or gDNA.

In the authors' methods: It was from reference gene primer amplification that nucleated cell counts were estimated. The table came from immunoSEQ multiplex PCR; TCRdb's copy has only in-frame clones and leaves some out. The DNA was the basis for D and trimming; V, J and clone size are from that table. The sample records more than 85,000 clones, about 85% being singletons. The V and J ends lost 3 bases and 4 bases, in that order; junction bases with no gene match: 4. The germline V gene encodes CDR1 MDHEN and CDR2 SYDVKM. The CDR3 runs 15 residues. The rearrangement links TRBV28 to TRBJ1-4; 8 bases are shared with TRBD1. The receptor's source is a man between 65 and 85 years old with acute or convalescent COVID-19. Input material: peripheral blood. The CDR3 spells CASSFSQGGNEKLFF. Here the CDR3 DNA reads TGTGCCAGCAGTTTCTCACAGGGGGGTAATGAAAAACTGTTTTTT.